Listed below are T cell receptor beta chains from one sample, sequenced in a study of T cells in Graves' hyperthyroidism and ophthalmopathy. TCRdb recomputed calls from the multiplex PCR reads with MiXCR, one row per CDR3 protein. This sample carries over 450,000 distinct CDR3 sequences, about 15% of them seen once, and the ten largest clones take over 15%. The sequenced sample consisted of blood. These receptors originate from a woman aged 18 to 35 with Graves' hyperthyroidism. The CDR3 runs from the conserved cysteine through the conserved F or W. The D gene is left open where the match is weak. Part of the rows lack a size; the others show once, few, many or a class for expanded clones.

>TRBD2|TRBV12-3/TRBV12-4|TRBJ2-3|16|many
TGTGCCAGCAGTTCGCCCCTAGCGGGAGGGAAAGATACGCAGTATTTT
CASSSPLAGGKDTQYF
>NA|TRBV7-9|TRBJ2-7|15|many
TGTGCCAGCAGCGGCGGCACTACCCCTTCCTACGAGCAGTACTTC
CASSGGTTPSYEQYF
>NA|TRBV3-1|TRBJ2-1|16|many
TGTGCCAGCAGCCCACTTCTAGCAGACACCTACAATGAGCAGTTCTTC
CASSPLLADTYNEQFF
>NA|TRBV20-1|TRBJ1-2|14|NA
TGCAGTGCTAGCCTCCGGACTCAGAACTATGGCTACACCTTC
CSASLRTQNYGYTF
>NA|TRBV30|TRBJ1-1|15|many
TGTGCCTGGACCACCTCAGGGGCAGGGGAAACTGAAGCTTTCTTT
CAWTTSGAGETEAFF
>TRBD2|TRBV7-9|TRBJ2-3|15|many
TGTGCCAGCAGCTCCGGGACTAGCGGGTCAGATACGCAGTATTTT
CASSSGTSGSDTQYF
>NA|TRBV9|TRBJ2-1|15|NA
TGTGCCAGCAGCGTAATGGCGGACTCGTTCAATGAGCAGTTCTTC
CASSVMADSFNEQFF
>TRBD1|TRBV19|TRBJ2-2|15|many
TGTGCCAGTAGGCTCCCGGGCAGGGGGACCGGGGAGCTGTTTTTT
CASRLPGRGTGELFF
>NA|TRBV9|TRBJ1-3|16|NA
TGTGCCAGCAGCGGCTCTAAGACCACCTCTGGAAACACCATATATTTT
CASSGSKTTSGNTIYF
>TRBD1|TRBV25-1|TRBJ1-2|14|many
TGTGCCAGCAGCAGGACAGGGGCGCACTATGGCTACACCTTC
CASSRTGAHYGYTF
>TRBD1|TRBV30|TRBJ2-7|14|many
TGTGCCTGGAAGGACAGGGGGCTCTCCTACGAGCAGTACTTC
CAWKDRGLSYEQYF
>NA|TRBV5-1|TRBJ1-1|13|NA
TGCGCCAGCAGCTTGAGCCCCGAGGCTGAAGCTTTCTTT
CASSLSPEAEAFF
>NA|TRBV13|TRBJ2-3|16|few
TGTGCCAGCACCCTTGGGCGACAATCTAGCACAGATACGCAGTATTTT
CASTLGRQSSTDTQYF
>TRBD2|TRBV19|TRBJ2-1|18|NA
TGTGCCAGTAGTAGGCTAGCGGGAGGGGGGGTCTCCTACAATGAGCAGTTCTTC
CASSRLAGGGVSYNEQFF
>TRBD1|TRBV12-3/TRBV12-4|TRBJ1-1|15|many
TGTGCCAGCAGTTTAGGAGGGACAGGGGGTAGTCGAGCTTTCTTT
CASSLGGTGGSRAFF
>NA|TRBV9|TRBJ2-1|15|many
TGTGCCAGCAGCGTAGTAGCGAGGGCCAACAATGAGCAGTTCTTC
CASSVVARANNEQFF
>TRBD1|TRBV28|TRBJ2-1|12|NA
TGTGCCAGCATAGGGGACAGCAATGAGCAGTTCTTC
CASIGDSNEQFF
>NA|TRBV7-9|TRBJ2-5|16|NA
TGTGCCAGCAGCTTGGAGCGGGTTCCGGGAAAAGAGACCCAGTACTTC
CASSLERVPGKETQYF
>TRBD1|TRBV11-2|TRBJ1-4|13|many
TGTGCCAGCGGCAGGACAGGGGTGGAAAAACTGTTTTTT
CASGRTGVEKLFF
>NA|TRBV19|TRBJ1-1|15|few
TGTGCCAGTAGTATCGTCCAGGGGCTAAACACTGAAGCTTTCTTT
CASSIVQGLNTEAFF
>NA|TRBV12-3/TRBV12-4|TRBJ1-5|14|NA
TGTGCCAGCAGCTCGCAGAGGCTCAATCAGCCCCAGCATTTT
CASSSQRLNQPQHF
>NA|TRBV11-2|TRBJ2-3|14|many
TGTGCCAGCAGCTCCGGCGCAGGTACAGATACGCAGTATTTT
CASSSGAGTDTQYF
>NA|TRBV12-5|TRBJ1-5|16|many
TGTGCTAGTGGTTTGGTAACAGGCGAAAGCAATCAGCCCCAGCATTTT
CASGLVTGESNQPQHF
>NA|TRBV20-1|TRBJ1-5|14|few
TGCAGTGCTAGAGGGGGTAACCTCGATCAGCCCCAGCATTTT
CSARGGNLDQPQHF
>NA|TRBV6-1|TRBJ1-5|15|NA
TGTGCCAGCAGCCCTGACAGTGGCCAACTTCAGCCCCAGCATTTT
CASSPDSGQLQPQHF
>TRBD1|TRBV19|TRBJ2-1|17|few
TGTGCCAGTAGTATAGACCCGGACAGGGGGGCGTACAATGAGCAGTTCTTC
CASSIDPDRGAYNEQFF
>TRBD1|TRBV4-1|TRBJ2-1|17|NA
TGCGCCAGCAGCCATCGCGAGGGGGCAAGCTCCTACAATGAGCAGTTCTTC
CASSHREGASSYNEQFF
>TRBD2|TRBV2|TRBJ2-1|15|many
TGTGCCAGCAGTGATGCTAGCGGGGCCTACAATGAGCAGTTCTTC
CASSDASGAYNEQFF
>NA|TRBV14|TRBJ1-2|14|few
TGTGCCAGCAGCCAAGAAAGGCAGGCCTATGGCTACACCTTC
CASSQERQAYGYTF
>NA|TRBV29-1|TRBJ1-1|13|many
TGCAGCGTTGAAACCAGCGCCAACACTGAAGCTTTCTTT
CSVETSANTEAFF
>TRBD1|TRBV30|TRBJ1-1|15|NA
TGTGCCTGGAGTGTAGGACAGGGGACCTACACTGAAGCTTTCTTT
CAWSVGQGTYTEAFF
>NA|TRBV11-3|TRBJ1-4|15|many
TGTGCCAGCAGCTTGATGCCGGGGGCAGTTGAAAAACTGTTTTTT
CASSLMPGAVEKLFF
>NA|TRBV30|TRBJ1-2|12|many
TGTGCCTGGAGTTACCTACGGGAAAGCTACACCTTC
CAWSYLRESYTF
>TRBD1|TRBV2|TRBJ2-7|14|NA
TGTGCCAGCCGTCGGGGACAGGGGGAATACGAGCAGTACTTC
CASRRGQGEYEQYF
>TRBD2|TRBV20-1|TRBJ2-5|14|many
TGCAGTGTTAACGACGTGGCGGGAGGAGAGACCCAGTACTTC
CSVNDVAGGETQYF
>NA|TRBV19|TRBJ2-7|15|many
TGTGCCAGTAGTATAGACGGGGGAAGCTCCTACGAGCAGTACTTC
CASSIDGGSSYEQYF
>NA|TRBV29-1|TRBJ1-1|14|NA
TGCAGCTCCGGAGCGGACGGGATGAGCACTGAAGCTTTCTTT
CSSGADGMSTEAFF
>TRBD2|TRBV5-4|TRBJ2-7|15|NA
TGTGCCAGCAGCTTGGTGGTTGGACTAGCGGGAGAGGAGTACTTC
CASSLVVGLAGEEYF
>NA|TRBV27|TRBJ1-1|14|many
TGTGCCAGCAGTTTATCGATTGGGGGAACTGAAGCTTTCTTT
CASSLSIGGTEAFF
>TRBD1|TRBV6-2/TRBV6-3|TRBJ1-1|15|few
TGTGCCAGCAGCCCTCCTCCCGACAGGGGCACTGAAGCTTTCTTT
CASSPPPDRGTEAFF
>NA|TRBV6-1|TRBJ1-1|13|many
TGTGCCAGCAGTCTTGTGGACTTCACTGAAGCTTTCTTT
CASSLVDFTEAFF
>NA|TRBV19|TRBJ1-1|13|many
TGTACCAGTATCCCCGGCAGGGCGGCTGAAGCTTTCTTT
CTSIPGRAAEAFF